A single sample is the source of the 28 T cell receptor beta chains below, sequenced in a study of technical replicates of blood from a handful of donors. Sequencing used immunoSEQ multiplex PCR; TCRdb keeps in-frame clones, though not all of them. The sample carries under 100,000 clones, 85% to 95% recorded once. The sample consisted of T cells isolated from PBMCs. The receptors stem from a human donor in good health.

With regard to this clone: The identical CDR3 is also encoded by other nucleotide sequences in the sample. The J gene is TRBJ2-5, the V gene TRBV6-1; 8 bases map to TRBD1. Germline CDR1 and CDR2: MNHNS and SASEGT. V trimming: 6 bases; J trimming: 4 bases; junction bases outside the gene matches: 4. This CDR3 spans 13 amino acids. The chain's CDR3 is CASRHTGGETQYF. The CDR3 DNA reads as TGTGCCAGCAGGCATACAGGGGGAGAGACCCAGTACTTC.

The rearrangement joins TRBV5-1 to TRBJ2-7; D unresolved. The germline gives CDR1 SGHRS, CDR2 YFSETQ. V was trimmed by 3 bases and J by 0 bases, leaving 7 bases between them. This CDR3 spans 13 amino acids. CDR3 bases: TGCGCCAGCAGCTGGAGCTACTCCTACGAGCAGTACTTC. Translated: CASSWSYSYEQYF.

This clone showed up just once. The sample carries other DNA sequences with the same CDR3. CDR3 loop: CASSHSGSYNEQFF. CDR3 DNA sequence: TGTGCCAGCAGCCACAGCGGGAGCTACAATGAGCAGTTCTTC. The chain uses TRBV5-4 and TRBJ2-1; TRBD2 agrees at 8 bases. Trimming took 4 bases from V and 3 from J; bases not matched to a gene: 3. The CDR3 has 14 amino acids. Germline V gene data show CDR1 as SGHNT and CDR2 as YYREEE (reference sequence).

This chain joins TRBV6-1 and TRBJ2-7; the D gene is possibly TRBD2 (6 bases). Germline CDR1 MNHNS, CDR2 SASEGT. This CDR3 is built from 12 residues. The ends were cut back, 10 bases at V and 2 bases at J, with 12 bases in the middle. The CDR3 DNA is TGTGCCACCCTGGGAGGTCCCTACGAGCAGTACTTC. This sequence encodes CATLGGPYEQYF.

V gene TRBV6-5 combines with J gene TRBJ1-4, with D possibly matching TRBD1 (5 bases). Germline V gene sequence: CDR1 MNHEY, CDR2 SVGAGI. Deletions cut 6 bases from V and 3 bases from J, with 14 bases between. This CDR3 is 15 amino acids long. The CDR3 loop is CASRPTQGSNEKLFF. The CDR3 nucleotides read TGTGCCAGCAGGCCCACGCAGGGATCTAATGAAAAACTGTTTTTT.

The rearrangement joins TRBV29-1 to TRBJ2-3, with D perhaps TRBD2 (5 bases). The CDR3 covers 13 residues. Trimming removed 1 base at V and 1 base at J, with 6 bases between. Germline-derived CDR1 and CDR2 are SQVTM and ANQGSEA. The CDR3 protein is CSVEVGGTDTQYF. CDR3 DNA sequence: TGCAGCGTTGAAGTGGGAGGCACAGATACGCAGTATTTT.

CDR3 coding DNA: TGTGCCAGCAGCTTTGGACAGACCTACGAGCAGTACTTC. Its translation is CASSFGQTYEQYF. The gene calls are TRBV14 and TRBJ2-7; D perhaps matches TRBD1 (6 bases). The CDR3 has 13 amino acids. With 5 bases removed from V and 2 bases from J, the gap between germline ends came to 10 bases. CDR1 and CDR2 from the germline V gene are SGHDN and FVKESK.

The V gene is TRBV5-4, the J gene TRBJ2-7, with 10 nucleotides matching TRBD2. The junction had 4 bases not matched to a gene; V was cut back by 1 base and J by 6 bases. The CDR3 totals 14 residues. Germline assignment: CDR1 SGHNT and CDR2 YYREEE (reference sequence). Here the CDR3 DNA reads TGTGCCAGCAGCTTGACTAGCGGGATATCCGAGCAGTACTTC. Residues: CASSLTSGISEQYF.

The V and J genes are TRBV18 and TRBJ1-1; D unclear. CDR3 length: 13 amino acids. Trimming shortened V by 5 bases and J by 4 bases, and 11 bases separated the two germline ends. CDR1 and CDR2 (germline): KGHSH, LQKENI. The DNA of the CDR3 is TGTGCCAGCTCAGCCAGTGAGGGCACTGAAGCTTTCTTT. This translates into CASSASEGTEAFF.

The V gene is TRBV10-3, the J gene TRBJ2-7; 8 nucleotides agree with TRBD2. CDR1 ENHRY and CDR2 SYGVKD come from the germline V gene. This CDR3 has 15 residues. V was pared by 2 bases and J by 1 base, with 4 bases of the junction left unmatched. Here the CDR3 reads CAISESGSRSYEQYF. Written as DNA, the CDR3 is TGTGCCATCAGTGAGAGCGGGAGCCGATCCTACGAGCAGTACTTC.

This clone has only one observation. The chain recombines TRBV11-2 with TRBJ2-1; 9 bases line up with TRBD2. CDR1 and CDR2 from the germline V gene are SGHAT and FQNNGV. J gave up 3 bases and V 1 base, and 1 base lay outside the gene matches. The CDR3 contains 15 residues. The CDR3 bases are TGTGCCAGCAGCTTAGCTAGCGGGAACTACAATGAGCAGTTCTTC. Translating it yields CASSLASGNYNEQFF.

V and J are TRBV6-4 and TRBJ1-2; maybe TRBD1 (6 bases). Germline-derived CDR1 and CDR2 are MRHNA and SNTAGT. The V end lost 6 bases, the J end lost 7 bases, and 12 bases lay between the germline ends. The CDR3 has 12 amino acids. For the CDR3, the DNA is TGTGCCAGCAGGGCACAGGGAGCTGGCTACACCTTC. Translation: CASRAQGAGYTF.

This chain connects TRBV10-2 to TRBJ2-1; no reliable D call. The length of the CDR3 is 15 residues. The germline V gene has CDR1 WSHSY and CDR2 SAAADI. V dropped 3 bases and J dropped 0 bases, with 9 bases sitting between them. The CDR3 loop is CASSEASGSYNEQFF. For the CDR3, the DNA is TGCGCCAGCAGTGAAGCTAGTGGCTCCTACAATGAGCAGTTCTTC.

This chain connects TRBV5-1 to TRBJ1-1, with D hard to call. Trimming stripped 4 bases from V and 0 bases from J, with 7 bases between. The germline V gene has CDR1 SGHRS and CDR2 YFSETQ. The CDR3 spans 13 residues. The CDR3 DNA reads TGCGCCAGCAGCCCGGTTCTGAACACTGAAGCTTTCTTT. The encoded protein is CASSPVLNTEAFF.

This clone came up a few times. The chain is built from TRBV6-1 and TRBJ1-1; D might be TRBD1 (5 bases). Between the trimmed V and J ends, which lost 3 bases and 1 base, there was a span of 12 bases. Germline loops: CDR1 MNHNS, CDR2 SASEGT. CDR3 length equals 15 residues. DNA for the CDR3: TGTGCCAGCAGTGAGGAGGGGATAAGGAACACTGAAGCTTTCTTT. This sequence encodes CASSEEGIRNTEAFF.

The chain uses TRBV29-1 and TRBJ2-3; TRBD2 agrees at 9 bases. The germline V gene has CDR1 SQVTM and CDR2 ANQGSEA. V shed 1 base, J shed 10 bases, and the junction held 12 bases outside the gene matches. There are 15 residues in the CDR3. Here the CDR3 reads CSVEAVRREGLAQYF. The CDR3 bases are TGCAGCGTTGAAGCAGTGAGGCGGGAGGGCTTGGCGCAGTATTTT.

This chain connects TRBV9 to TRBJ2-3; TRBD2 matches at 8 bases. The ends lost 0 bases at V and 5 bases at J; junction bases unmatched: 8. Germline V lookup: CDR1 SGDLS, CDR2 YYNGEE. The CDR3 length is 16 residues. The CDR3 DNA reads TGTGCCAGCAGCGTAGGAGGTACGGGAGGGCGAGATACGCAGTATTTT. This sequence encodes CASSVGGTGGRDTQYF.

This chain connects TRBV10-3 to TRBJ2-5; D is perhaps TRBD2 (6 bases). Germline V gives CDR1 ENHRY, CDR2 SYGVKD. The CDR3 spans 13 residues. The germline V and J ends were trimmed by 10 bases and 1 base, with 13 bases remaining between them. Here the CDR3 DNA reads TGTGCCACCTCTGGGACTTCCCAAGAGACCCAGTACTTC. Translating gives CATSGTSQETQYF.

The CDR3 is CASSGSGSMYF. The CDR3 nucleotides read TGTGCCAGCAGCGGGAGCGGGAGCATGTACTTC. The rearrangement joins TRBV9 to TRBJ2-7; 8 bases fit TRBD2. CDR3 size: 11 residues. In germline, CDR1 is SGDLS, CDR2 YYNGEE. V was pared by 3 bases and J by 12 bases, with 5 bases of the junction left unmatched.

The rearrangement links TRBV27 to TRBJ1-5; 8 bases agree with TRBD1. This CDR3 comprises 15 residues. The trim removed 5 bases at V and 1 base at J, leaving 4 bases unmatched. Germline CDR1 is MNHEY and CDR2 is SMNVEV (reference sequence). The CDR3 DNA sequence: TGTGCCAGCAGTAGGACAGGGTCAAGCAATCAGCCCCAGCATTTT. Translation gives CASSRTGSSNQPQHF.

The chain employs TRBV27 and TRBJ2-1; maybe TRBD2 (6 bases). V was pared by 6 bases and J by 0 bases, with 15 bases between. The CDR3 consists of 16 residues. Looked up from germline, CDR1 is MNHEY and CDR2 is SMNVEV (reference sequence). In nucleotides, the CDR3 is TGTGCCAGCAGCCTAGGGACTTACAGCTCCTACAATGAGCAGTTCTTC. Translating gives CASSLGTYSSYNEQFF.

The chain recombines TRBV7-2 with TRBJ2-5; 7 bases line up with TRBD1. This CDR3 has 14 residues. V shed 6 bases, J shed 1 base, and the junction held 5 bases outside the gene matches. Germline CDR1 reads SGHTA; CDR2 reads FQGNSA. CDR3: CASSRDSFQETQYF. In nucleotides, the CDR3 is TGTGCCAGCAGTCGGGACAGCTTCCAAGAGACCCAGTACTTC.

The chain employs TRBV25-1 and TRBJ2-1; 11 nucleotides line up with TRBD1. The CDR3 loop spans 14 amino acids. Trimming removed 6 bases from V and 7 bases from J; junction bases left unmatched: 5. CDR1 and CDR2 (germline): MGHDK, SYGVNS. CDR3 sequence (DNA): TGTGCCAGCAGCCACCGGGACAGGGGGAATGAGCAGTTCTTC. Protein sequence: CASSHRDRGNEQFF.

The V gene is TRBV7-9, the J gene TRBJ2-1; D remains unclear. Trimming stripped 6 bases from V and 8 bases from J, with 11 bases between. The germline CDR1 and CDR2 sequences are SEHNR and FQNEAQ (reference sequence). This CDR3 is 12 amino acids long. The DNA for the CDR3 is TGTGCCAGCAGGCCCCTAGGCTATGAGCAGTTCTTC. Amino acids: CASRPLGYEQFF.

This chain uses TRBV28 with TRBJ1-3; tentatively, D is TRBD1 (5 bases). Germline values: CDR1 MDHEN, CDR2 SYDVKM. The CDR3 is 18 amino acids. Trimming took off 6 bases at V and 0 bases at J, with 21 bases between the two ends. For the CDR3, the DNA is TGTGCCAGCAGAGCCCTAGGTGGGGGGTATTTCTCTGGAAACACCATATATTTT. Amino acid sequence: CASRALGGGYFSGNTIYF.

The CDR3 loop is CASSGSGREQFF. CDR3 coding DNA: TGTGCCAGTAGCGGGAGCGGGCGCGAGCAGTTCTTC. The V gene is TRBV19, the J gene TRBJ2-1, with D perhaps matching TRBD2 (6 bases). The ends were cut back, 6 bases at V and 10 bases at J, with 13 bases in the middle. The CDR3 is 12 amino acids. Germline V lookup: CDR1 LNHDA, CDR2 SQIVND (reference sequence).

The chain uses TRBV4-2 and TRBJ2-7; 8 bases match TRBD1. Looked up from germline, CDR1 is LGHNA and CDR2 is YNFKEQ. Trimming cost V 0 bases and J 5 bases; bases outside gene matches: 12. This CDR3 is built from 17 residues. The CDR3 DNA reads as TGTGCCAGCAGCCAAGAGGGATGGACAGGGAATCACCACGAGCAGTACTTC. Translation: CASSQEGWTGNHHEQYF.

The genes are TRBV28 and TRBJ2-4; D not certain. The V gene's germline CDR1 is MDHEN and CDR2 SYDVKM. CDR3 length equals 16 residues. The V gene lost 5 bases and the J gene lost 0 bases, with 14 bases spanning the gap. CDR3 DNA: TGTGCCAGCAGTCCACTAATGTATATAGCCAAAAACATTCAGTACTTC. As protein: CASSPLMYIAKNIQYF.